The 25 T cell receptor beta chains below were found in one sample sequenced in a study of T cell changes during pregnancy in multiple sclerosis. Only in-frame clones appear in the TCRdb table, and some are missing; sequencing was by immunoSEQ multiplex PCR. The table has under 50,000 clones, approximately 92% seen once. The source was CD4+ T cells from peripheral blood mononuclear cells, collected in the first trimester of pregnancy. These receptors were obtained from a female donor with multiple sclerosis, enrolled in a pregnancy study.

This chain connects TRBV2 to TRBJ2-3; 9 positions agree with TRBD2. CDR3 size: 14 residues. V shed 8 bases and J 5 bases; nucleotides not matched to a gene: 8. Germline V lookup: CDR1 SNHLY, CDR2 FYNNEI. CDR3 loop: CASLSGSDGDTQYF. CDR3 DNA sequence: TGTGCCAGCCTTAGCGGGAGCGACGGAGATACGCAGTATTTT.

J is TRBJ2-7 and V is TRBV7-2, with D possibly being TRBD2 (6 bases). V was clipped by 5 bases and J by 5 bases, with 16 bases between them. The length of the CDR3 is 14 residues. Germline V gene sequence: CDR1 SGHTA, CDR2 FQGNSA. The CDR3 spells CASSQQGGRNEQYF. The DNA for the CDR3 is TGTGCCAGCAGCCAGCAGGGAGGACGTAACGAGCAGTACTTC.

V gene TRBV30 combines with J gene TRBJ2-5; no clear D gene. The germline V gene encodes CDR1 GTSNPN and CDR2 SVGIG (reference sequence). The CDR3 length is 11 residues. V lost 1 base and J lost 5, with 5 bases in between. The CDR3 loop reads CAWSDAETQYF. The CDR3 DNA reads as TGTGCCTGGAGTGACGCGGAGACCCAGTACTTC.

The chain is built from TRBV7-2 and TRBJ2-5; 7 nucleotides line up with TRBD1. Germline loops: CDR1 SGHTA, CDR2 FQGNSA. This CDR3 is 15 amino acids long. Trimming cost V 5 bases and J 7 bases; bases outside gene matches: 13. CDR3 loop: CASSPTRQGRGTQYF. CDR3 DNA sequence: TGTGCCAGCAGCCCCACCCGACAGGGTCGGGGGACCCAGTACTTC.

This clone came up a few times. V and J are TRBV5-1 and TRBJ1-1; no firm D call. The CDR3 runs 15 residues. CDR1 and CDR2 from the germline V gene are SGHRS and YFSETQ. The V end lost 3 bases, the J end lost 7 bases, and 19 bases lay between the germline ends. The CDR3 DNA is TGCGCCAGCAGCTCCGAGGTCACCATGGTAGGTGAAGCTTTCTTT. Amino acids: CASSSEVTMVGEAFF. The full variable domain, completed using reference TRBV5-1 and TRBJ1-1, is KAGVTQTPRYLIKTRGQQVTLSCSPISGHRSVSWYQQTPGQGLQFLFEYFSETQRNKGNFPGRFSGRQFSNSRSEMNVSTLELGDSALYLCASSSEVTMVGEAFFGQGTRLTVV.

The chain joins TRBV7-8 to TRBJ2-7; weak D call: TRBD1 (6 bases). The CDR3 loop spans 14 amino acids. Trimming took off 2 bases at V and 3 bases at J, with 11 bases between the two ends. CDR1 and CDR2 from the germline V gene are SGHVS and FQNEAQ. CDR3 sequence: CASSLMRTDYEQYF. The CDR3, as DNA: TGTGCCAGCAGCTTAATGAGGACAGACTACGAGCAGTACTTC.

The CDR3 spells CASSLALAGGYEQYF. In DNA, the CDR3 is TGCGCCAGCAGCTTGGCTCTAGCGGGAGGTTACGAGCAGTACTTC. The V call is TRBV5-1, the J call TRBJ2-7, with 11 bases lining up with TRBD2. With V trimmed by 0 bases and J by 4 bases, 3 bases remained unmatched. There are 15 residues in the CDR3. Germline CDR1 and CDR2: SGHRS and YFSETQ.

The chain joins TRBV6-1 to TRBJ2-7, with 10 bases matching TRBD2. CDR3 length equals 14 residues. CDR1 and CDR2 from the germline V gene are MNHNS and SASEGT. V shed 7 bases, J shed 2 bases, and the junction held 5 bases outside the gene matches. The CDR3 sequence is CASTRLAGPYEQYF. The CDR3 coding sequence is TGTGCCAGCACGAGACTAGCGGGCCCCTACGAGCAGTACTTC.

The chain has TRBV11-1 and TRBJ2-3, with 12 bases aligning to TRBD2. J gave up 8 bases and V 2 bases, and 5 bases lay outside the gene matches. CDR1 and CDR2 from the germline V gene are SGHAT and FQDESV (reference sequence). CDR3 size: 15 residues. The CDR3, as DNA: TGTGCCAGCAGCTTAAAGGCTAGCGGGAGGGTTACGCAGTATTTT. This codes for CASSLKASGRVTQYF.

This clone appeared once. CDR3 in DNA: TGTGCCAGCAGCCAAGATTGGGGCAGGGGGCAGTTGGAGACCCAGTACTTC. Its translation is CASSQDWGRGQLETQYF. The chain joins TRBV14 to TRBJ2-5; 8 nucleotides match TRBD1. This CDR3 is 17 amino acids long. The trim removed 0 bases at V and 5 bases at J, leaving 11 bases unmatched. The germline V gene has CDR1 SGHDN and CDR2 FVKESK.

The V and J genes are TRBV10-1 and TRBJ2-4; the match to TRBD2 covers 8 bases. The CDR3 runs to 20 residues. CDR1 and CDR2 (germline): WNHNN, SYGVQD (reference sequence). Trimming took 8 bases from V and 3 from J; bases not matched to a gene: 24. CDR3 in DNA: TGCGCCAGCTCCGCGAGGTGTTGGGCGGGAGGCCTTTCCGGCAAAAACATTCAGTACTTC. The encoded protein is CASSARCWAGGLSGKNIQYF.

The chain combines TRBV18 with TRBJ2-7; 10 bases agree with TRBD1. CDR1 is KGHSH and CDR2 is LQKENI in the germline V gene. The CDR3 runs 15 residues. J was trimmed by 7 bases and V by 5 bases; bases with no gene match: 11. CDR3 sequence (DNA): TGTGCCAGCTCAACGGGGACAGGGGCGGCCTTAGAGCAGTACTTC. Protein: CASSTGTGAALEQYF.

This clone showed up just a few times. The chain recombines TRBV29-1 with TRBJ2-2; the D gene is possibly TRBD1 (6 bases). The V gene's germline CDR1 is SQVTM and CDR2 ANQGSEA. The CDR3 runs 13 residues. Deletions cut 4 bases from V and 6 bases from J, with 12 bases between. CDR3 in amino acids: CSVADRPAGELFF. The CDR3 DNA reads TGCAGCGTTGCCGACAGGCCGGCCGGGGAGCTGTTTTTT.

V gene TRBV4-2 combines with J gene TRBJ1-5, with D tentatively TRBD1 (6 bases). Germline loops: CDR1 LGHNA, CDR2 YNFKEQ. V was cut by 0 bases and J by 6 bases, with 6 bases left in between. The CDR3 spans 13 residues. The CDR3 protein is CASSQEGGQPQHF. In DNA, the CDR3 is TGTGCCAGCAGCCAAGAAGGGGGTCAGCCCCAGCATTTT.

The rearrangement uses TRBV6-5 and TRBJ2-5; possible D gene TRBD1, 5 bases. V dropped 6 bases and J dropped 2 bases, with 13 bases sitting between them. Germline V CDR1 and CDR2: MNHEY, SVGAGI. This CDR3 contains 14 residues. CDR3 nucleotide sequence: TGTGCCAGCAGGAATCAAGACAGTCAAGAGACCCAGTACTTC. Encoded protein: CASRNQDSQETQYF.

V is TRBV11-2 and J is TRBJ2-5; perhaps TRBD2 as D (5 bases). CDR3 length equals 15 residues. The germline V and J ends were trimmed by 0 bases and 7 bases, with 15 bases remaining between them. Germline V gene data show CDR1 as SGHAT and CDR2 as FQNNGV. The CDR3 DNA reads as TGTGCCAGCAGCTTAGAGGCCTACGGTAGCGCGACCCAGTACTTC. The encoded protein is CASSLEAYGSATQYF.

This clone was seen once. The V and J genes are TRBV5-6 and TRBJ2-1, with D hard to call. Germline CDR1 and CDR2: SGHDT and YYEEEE. V lost 1 base, J lost 6 bases, and 5 bases lay in between. The CDR3 length is 12 residues. The CDR3 here is CASSLYRNEQFF. CDR3 nucleotide sequence: TGTGCCAGCAGCTTGTATCGCAATGAGCAGTTCTTC.

The V and J genes are TRBV2 and TRBJ2-1; a weak D match, TRBD2 (5 bases). CDR3 length: 13 residues. The germline gives CDR1 SNHLY, CDR2 FYNNEI. With 4 bases removed from V and 6 bases from J, the gap between germline ends came to 10 bases. This chain's CDR3 is CASSAVGSNEQFF. CDR3 DNA: TGTGCCAGCAGTGCAGTGGGGAGCAATGAGCAGTTCTTC.

The rearrangement uses TRBV5-6 and TRBJ2-3; TRBD2 matches 8 bases. The CDR3 extends over 16 amino acids. Trimming took 5 bases from V and 3 from J; bases not matched to a gene: 11. Germline V CDR1 and CDR2: SGHDT, YYEEEE. CDR3 sequence reads: CASSALAGPPTDTQYF. DNA of the CDR3: TGTGCCAGCAGTGCTCTAGCGGGTCCGCCGACAGATACGCAGTATTTT.

The chain has TRBV5-1 and TRBJ1-1, with TRBD1 as a possible D gene (5 bases). Germline assignment: CDR1 SGHRS and CDR2 YFSETQ. CDR3 length equals 13 residues. Trimming stripped 0 bases from V and 8 bases from J, with 11 bases between. DNA of the CDR3: TGCGCCAGCAGCTTGGCCGCGGCAGGGGAAGCTTTCTTT. Its protein is CASSLAAAGEAFF.

CDR3 region: CASSLGAGGTDTQYF. In DNA form, the CDR3 reads TGCGCCAGCAGCTTGGGAGCGGGGGGTACAGATACGCAGTATTTT. The rearrangement joins TRBV5-1 to TRBJ2-3, with TRBD2 matching over 9 bases. CDR3 length: 15 residues. The germline CDR1 and CDR2 sequences are SGHRS and YFSETQ. J lost 3 bases, V lost 0 bases, and 2 bases had no gene match.

This clone occurred a few times. V gene TRBV19 combines with J gene TRBJ1-3, with 11 nucleotides matching TRBD1. J lost 4 bases, V lost 7 bases, and 3 bases had no gene match. This CDR3 is built from 14 residues. The germline V gene encodes CDR1 LNHDA and CDR2 SQIVND (reference sequence). CDR3: CASTRTGGGNTIYF. CDR3 bases: TGTGCCAGTACCCGGACAGGGGGCGGAAACACCATATATTTT.

This clone is a singleton in its sample. For the CDR3, the DNA is TGTGCCAGCAGCTCCCAACAGCGGGGGGCCTACAATGAGCAGTTCTTC. This encodes CASSSQQRGAYNEQFF. This chain uses TRBV7-9 with TRBJ2-1, with 9 bases that match TRBD2. The germline V gene has CDR1 SEHNR and CDR2 FQNEAQ (reference sequence). The CDR3 contains 16 residues. V trimming: 4 bases; J trimming: 2 bases; junction bases outside the gene matches: 6.

The rearrangement links TRBV6-1 to TRBJ2-3, with a possible D match to TRBD2 (5 bases). The CDR3 spans 11 residues. Germline assignment: CDR1 MNHNS and CDR2 SASEGT. V was shortened by 4 bases and J by 10 bases, with 9 bases between the two germline ends. The CDR3 region has the DNA TGTGCCAGCAGTGGAGGGTGGGCGCAGTATTTT. The encoded protein is CASSGGWAQYF.

This chain joins TRBV6-5 and TRBJ2-5; 12 nucleotides agree with TRBD1. The CDR3 runs 16 residues. The germline CDR1 and CDR2 sequences are MNHEY and SVGAGI. Losses at the gene ends were 3 bases for V and 4 bases for J; bases not matched to a gene: 6. The DNA for the CDR3 is TGTGCCAGCAGTTATCGCGGGACAGGGGGCTCAGAGACCCAGTACTTC. Translating it yields CASSYRGTGGSETQYF.